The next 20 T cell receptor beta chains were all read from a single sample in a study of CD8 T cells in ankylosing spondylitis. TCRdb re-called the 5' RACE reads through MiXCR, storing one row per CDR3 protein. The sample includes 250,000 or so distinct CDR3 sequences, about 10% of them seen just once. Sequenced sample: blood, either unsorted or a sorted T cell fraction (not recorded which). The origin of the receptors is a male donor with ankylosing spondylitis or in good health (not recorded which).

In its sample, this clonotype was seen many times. The CDR3 DNA is TGCAGTGCTCGGACGGTCGACAAAAACATTCAGTACTTC. Its protein is CSARTVDKNIQYF. J is TRBJ2-4 and V is TRBV20-1; the D is unclear. Trimming took 5 bases from V and 3 from J, leaving 11 bases between them. CDR3 length: 13 amino acids. Germline CDR1 reads DFQATT; CDR2 reads SNEGSKA (reference sequence).

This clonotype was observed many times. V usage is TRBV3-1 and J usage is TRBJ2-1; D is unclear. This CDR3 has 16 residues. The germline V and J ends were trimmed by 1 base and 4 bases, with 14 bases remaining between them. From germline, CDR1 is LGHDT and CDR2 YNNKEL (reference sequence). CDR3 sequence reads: CASSQAATYLYNEQFF. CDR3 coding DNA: TGTGCCAGCAGCCAAGCCGCGACTTACCTATACAATGAGCAGTTCTTC.

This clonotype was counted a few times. CDR3 residues: CASSTRDREVPEAFF. CDR3 bases: TGCGCCAGCAGCACCCGGGACAGGGAAGTGCCTGAAGCTTTCTTT. This chain joins TRBV4-1 and TRBJ1-1; TRBD1 agrees at 9 bases. The length of the CDR3 is 15 residues. Per germline, CDR1 MGHRA and CDR2 YSYEKL. With 5 bases clipped from V and 6 bases from J, the junction kept 10 bases outside the gene matches.

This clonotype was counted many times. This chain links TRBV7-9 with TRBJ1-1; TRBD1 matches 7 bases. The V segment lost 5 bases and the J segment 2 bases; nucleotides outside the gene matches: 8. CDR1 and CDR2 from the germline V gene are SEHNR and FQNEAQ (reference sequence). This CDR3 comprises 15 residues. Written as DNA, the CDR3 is TGTGCCAGCAGCCCCGACAGGGCTAGTAACACTGAAGCTTTCTTT. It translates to CASSPDRASNTEAFF.

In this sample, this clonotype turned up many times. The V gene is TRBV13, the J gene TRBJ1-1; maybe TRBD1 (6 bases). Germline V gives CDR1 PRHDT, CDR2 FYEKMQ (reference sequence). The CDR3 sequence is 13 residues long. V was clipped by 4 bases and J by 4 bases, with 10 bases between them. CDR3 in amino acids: CASSSQGSTEAFF. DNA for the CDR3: TGTGCCAGCAGCTCCCAGGGGAGCACTGAAGCTTTCTTT.

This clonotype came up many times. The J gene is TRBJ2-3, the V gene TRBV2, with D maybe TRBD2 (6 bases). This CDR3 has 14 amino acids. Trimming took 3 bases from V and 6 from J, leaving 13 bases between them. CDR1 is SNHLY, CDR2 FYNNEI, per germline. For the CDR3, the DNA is TGTGCCAGCAGTGATTCCCGCGGGATCGATACGCAGTATTTT. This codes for CASSDSRGIDTQYF.

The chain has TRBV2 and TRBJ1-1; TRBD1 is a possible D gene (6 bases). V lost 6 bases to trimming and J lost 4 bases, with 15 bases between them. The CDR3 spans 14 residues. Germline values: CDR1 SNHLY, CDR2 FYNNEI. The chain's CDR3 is CASRGDTQSTEAFF. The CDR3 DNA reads TGTGCCAGCAGAGGGGACACTCAGAGCACTGAAGCTTTCTTT.

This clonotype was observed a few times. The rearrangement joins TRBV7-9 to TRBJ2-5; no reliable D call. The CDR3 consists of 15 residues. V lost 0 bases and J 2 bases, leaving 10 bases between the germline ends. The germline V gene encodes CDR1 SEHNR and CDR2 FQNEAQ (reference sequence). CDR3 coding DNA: TGTGCCAGCAGCTTAGCGAAGGACCTTCAAGAGACCCAGTACTTC. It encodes CASSLAKDLQETQYF. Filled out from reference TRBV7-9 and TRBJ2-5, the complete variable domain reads DTGVSQNPRHKITKRGQNVTFRCDPISEHNRLYWYRQTLGQGPEFLTYFQNEAQLEKSRLLSDRFSAERPKGSFSTLEIQRTEQGDSAMYLCASSLAKDLQETQYFGPGTRLLVL.

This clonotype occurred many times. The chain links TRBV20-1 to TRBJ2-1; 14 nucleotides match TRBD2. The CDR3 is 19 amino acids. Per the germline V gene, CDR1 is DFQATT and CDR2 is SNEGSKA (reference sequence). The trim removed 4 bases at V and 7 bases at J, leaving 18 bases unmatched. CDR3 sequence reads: CSATTLGTSGSFFGNEQFF. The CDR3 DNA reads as TGCAGTGCTACGACCTTAGGGACTAGCGGGAGTTTTTTCGGTAATGAGCAGTTCTTC.

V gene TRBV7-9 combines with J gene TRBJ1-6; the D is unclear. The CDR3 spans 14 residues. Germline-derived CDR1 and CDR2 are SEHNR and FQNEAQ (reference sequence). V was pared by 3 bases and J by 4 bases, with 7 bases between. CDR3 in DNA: TGTGCCAGCAGCTTGGGAGGGTATAATTCACCCCTCCACTTT. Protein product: CASSLGGYNSPLHF.

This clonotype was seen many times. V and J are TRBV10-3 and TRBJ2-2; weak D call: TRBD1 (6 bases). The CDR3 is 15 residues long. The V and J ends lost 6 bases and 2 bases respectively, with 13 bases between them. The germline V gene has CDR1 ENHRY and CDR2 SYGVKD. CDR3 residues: CAISVGTLNTGELFF. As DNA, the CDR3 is TGTGCCATCAGCGTCGGGACATTAAACACCGGGGAGCTGTTTTTT.

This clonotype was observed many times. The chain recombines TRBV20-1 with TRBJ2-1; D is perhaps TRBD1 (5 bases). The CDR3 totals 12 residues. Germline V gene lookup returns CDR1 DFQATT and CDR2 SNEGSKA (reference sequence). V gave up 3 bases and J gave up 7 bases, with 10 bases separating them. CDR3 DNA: TGCAGTGCTAGCCGCAGGGTGAATGAGCAGTTCTTC. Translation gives CSASRRVNEQFF.

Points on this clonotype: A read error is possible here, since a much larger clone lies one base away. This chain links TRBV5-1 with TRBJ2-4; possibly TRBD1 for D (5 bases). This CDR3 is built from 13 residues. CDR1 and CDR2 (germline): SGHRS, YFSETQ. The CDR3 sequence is CTSSFNQGNIQYF. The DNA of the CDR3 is TGCACCAGCAGCTTTAATCAGGGAAACATTCAGTACTTC.

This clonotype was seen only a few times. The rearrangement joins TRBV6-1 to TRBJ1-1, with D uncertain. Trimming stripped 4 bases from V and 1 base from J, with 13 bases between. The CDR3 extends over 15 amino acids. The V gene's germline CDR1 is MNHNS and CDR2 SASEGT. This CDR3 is CASSAHNGPNTEAFF. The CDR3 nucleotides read TGTGCCAGCAGTGCCCATAACGGGCCGAACACTGAAGCTTTCTTT.

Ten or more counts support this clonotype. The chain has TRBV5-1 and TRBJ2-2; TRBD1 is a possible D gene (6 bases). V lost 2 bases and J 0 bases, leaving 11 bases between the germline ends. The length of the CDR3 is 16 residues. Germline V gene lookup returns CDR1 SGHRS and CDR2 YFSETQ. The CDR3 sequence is CASSLPGAANTGELFF. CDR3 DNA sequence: TGCGCCAGCAGCTTACCAGGGGCGGCGAACACCGGGGAGCTGTTTTTT.

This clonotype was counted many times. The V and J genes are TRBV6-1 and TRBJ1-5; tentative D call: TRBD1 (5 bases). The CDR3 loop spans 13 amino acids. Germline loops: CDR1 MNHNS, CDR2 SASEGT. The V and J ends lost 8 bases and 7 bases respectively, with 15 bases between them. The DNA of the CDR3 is TGTGCCAGCGACGTCAGGGAGAAGCAGCCCCAGCATTTT. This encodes CASDVREKQPQHF.

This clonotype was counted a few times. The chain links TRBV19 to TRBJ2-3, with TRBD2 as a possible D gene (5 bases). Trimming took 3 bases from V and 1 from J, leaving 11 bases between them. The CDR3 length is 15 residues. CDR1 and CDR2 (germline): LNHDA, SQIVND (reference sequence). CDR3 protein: CASSMEGGGTDTQYF. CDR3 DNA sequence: TGTGCCAGTAGTATGGAAGGAGGAGGCACAGATACGCAGTATTTT.

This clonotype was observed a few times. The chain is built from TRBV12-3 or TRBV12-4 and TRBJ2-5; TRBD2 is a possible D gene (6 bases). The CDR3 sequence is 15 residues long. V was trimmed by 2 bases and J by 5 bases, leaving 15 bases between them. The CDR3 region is CASSLYSGQVETQYF. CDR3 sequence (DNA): TGTGCCAGCAGTTTATATAGCGGTCAGGTGGAGACCCAGTACTTC.

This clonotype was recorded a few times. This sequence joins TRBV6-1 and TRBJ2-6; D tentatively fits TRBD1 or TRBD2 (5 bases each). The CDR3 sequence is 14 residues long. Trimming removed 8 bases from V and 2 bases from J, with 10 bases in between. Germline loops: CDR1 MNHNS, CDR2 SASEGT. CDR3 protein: CASRWGPGANVLTF. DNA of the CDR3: TGTGCCAGCCGGTGGGGACCTGGGGCCAACGTCCTGACTTTC.

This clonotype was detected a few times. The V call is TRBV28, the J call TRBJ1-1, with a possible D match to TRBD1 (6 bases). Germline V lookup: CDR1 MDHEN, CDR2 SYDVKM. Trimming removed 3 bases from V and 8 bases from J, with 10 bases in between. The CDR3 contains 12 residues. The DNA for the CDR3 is TGTGCCAGCAGTTTGCGGACAGAGGAAGCTTTCTTT. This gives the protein CASSLRTEEAFF.